The clone carrying this TCR beta chain has a count of ten or more. Its antigen is undetermined. TCRdb used MiXCR to reprocess the 5' RACE reads, holding one entry per CDR3 protein. Here the sample spans some 600,000 distinct CDR3 sequences, 7.1% being singletons. This entry is derived from a study of identical twins. General study results and limits: Abundant beta clonotypes from cord blood bore fewer insertions; memory repertoires lacked this pattern.

CDR1 is SNHLY, CDR2 FYNNEI, per germline. Losses at the gene ends were 0 bases for V and 4 bases for J; bases not matched to a gene: 5. CDR3 length: 16 residues. The sample was also linked to a second study, of yellow fever vaccine responses in identical twins.

The clonotype was recovered from a woman aged 18-35 years in good health. The V gene is TRBV2, the J gene TRBJ2-2, with TRBD2 identical over 7 bases. Sequencing was performed on PBMCs. CDR3 DNA: TGTGCCAGCAGTGAAGCGCCAGCGGGAATCACCGGGGAGCTGTTTTTT. It encodes CASSEAPAGITGELFF.